One and the same sample provided the 14 T cell receptor beta chains below, sequenced in a study of cytomegalovirus exposure and HLA in healthy donors. Both 60 Vbeta primers and 13 Jbeta primers went into the PCR. Here immunoSEQ multiplex PCR was the method, and the copy in TCRdb shows in-frame clones only, minus some. Among over 90,000 clones, about 72% were seen once, and the ten largest hold under 20%. Sequenced sample: PBMCs. The receptor source for this set is a woman in her sixties or seventies in good health and CMV-seropositive.

The chain combines TRBV28 with TRBJ2-7; TRBD1 agrees at 7 bases. With V trimmed by 6 bases and J by 1 base, 9 bases remained unmatched. This CDR3 comprises 15 residues. Germline V lookup: CDR1 MDHEN, CDR2 SYDVKM. The chain's CDR3 is CASRSQGDGSYEQYF. DNA for the CDR3: TGTGCCAGCAGGTCCCAGGGGGACGGATCCTACGAGCAGTACTTC.

This chain connects TRBV4-1 to TRBJ2-1; 7 bases are shared with TRBD2. The CDR3 is 16 residues long. V lost 1 base and J lost 6; bases outside the gene matches: 9. The germline V gene has CDR1 MGHRA and CDR2 YSYEKL. Written as DNA, the CDR3 is TGCGCCAGCAGCCAAGTTCGGGAGGTTGGGCGCAATGAGCAGTTCTTC. It specifies CASSQVREVGRNEQFF.

The chain combines TRBV28 with TRBJ2-7; 11 bases agree with TRBD1. Germline CDR1 is MDHEN and CDR2 is SYDVKM. V shed 6 bases, J shed 0 bases, and the junction held 13 bases outside the gene matches. The CDR3 covers 18 residues. The CDR3 nucleotides are TGTGCCAGCAGCCATGGGACAGGGGGTTTCGGATCCTCCTACGAGCAGTACTTC. This gives the protein CASSHGTGGFGSSYEQYF.

This clone has just one count. The chain joins TRBV11-1 to TRBJ1-2; a weak D match, TRBD1 (6 bases). V lost 5 bases and J lost 5, with 15 bases in between. Germline CDR1 and CDR2: SGHAT and FQDESV (reference sequence). The CDR3 is 14 amino acids. The CDR3, as DNA: TGTGCCAGCAGCCCCGGGCAGGGGCTTTATGGCTACACCTTC. It translates to CASSPGQGLYGYTF.

V gene TRBV9 combines with J gene TRBJ2-2; 8 positions match TRBD2. CDR1 is SGDLS, CDR2 YYNGEE, per germline. This CDR3 spans 15 amino acids. Losses at the gene ends were 4 bases for V and 10 bases for J; bases not matched to a gene: 12. The CDR3 DNA reads as TGTGCCAGCAGCCTCAACGGGGGGGGATCCGAGGAGCTGTTTTTT. This translates into CASSLNGGGSEELFF.

This chain links TRBV11-2 with TRBJ2-7; weak D call: TRBD1 (5 bases). Trimming removed 1 base from V and 3 bases from J, with 7 bases in between. CDR1 and CDR2 from the germline V gene are SGHAT and FQNNGV. This CDR3 contains 13 residues. The CDR3 DNA follows: TGTGCCAGCAGCTTAGGGACACTCTACGAGCAGTACTTC. This codes for CASSLGTLYEQYF.

V usage is TRBV2 and J usage is TRBJ2-7; TRBD1 matches 12 bases. CDR3 length: 13 residues. The ends lost 9 bases at V and 5 bases at J; junction bases unmatched: 5. Germline-derived CDR1 and CDR2 are SNHLY and FYNNEI. CDR3: CASARDRGHEQYF. The CDR3 bases are TGTGCCAGTGCCAGGGACAGGGGGCACGAGCAGTACTTC.

The CDR3 loop is CASSYIQGNSPLHF. The CDR3 nucleotides read TGTGCCAGCAGTTACATCCAGGGGAATTCACCCCTCCACTTT. The V and J genes are TRBV6-6 and TRBJ1-6, with D tentatively TRBD1 (6 bases). Germline V CDR1 and CDR2: MNHNY, SVGAGI (reference sequence). The length of the CDR3 is 14 residues. Between the trimmed V and J ends, which lost 2 bases and 7 bases, there was a span of 9 bases.

The chain recombines TRBV19 with TRBJ1-5, with a tentative D call TRBD1 (5 bases). V lost 5 bases and J lost 5, with 10 bases in between. The germline CDR1 and CDR2 sequences are LNHDA and SQIVND (reference sequence). This CDR3 is built from 13 residues. The CDR3 protein is CASSSQGDQPQHF. The CDR3 DNA sequence: TGTGCCAGTAGTTCCCAGGGCGATCAGCCCCAGCATTTT.

The chain has TRBV13 and TRBJ2-7; 11 bases match TRBD2. The CDR3 consists of 16 residues. From germline, CDR1 is PRHDT and CDR2 FYEKMQ (reference sequence). With V trimmed by 5 bases and J by 4 bases, 10 bases remained unmatched. The CDR3 is CASSGTGLAEGYEQYF. The CDR3 region has the DNA TGTGCCAGCAGCGGAACGGGACTAGCGGAGGGGTACGAGCAGTACTTC. The whole variable domain, remainder taken from reference TRBV13 and TRBJ2-7, is AAGVIQSPRHLIKEKRETATLKCYPIPRHDTVYWYQQGPGQDPQFLISFYEKMQSDKGSIPDRFSAQQFSDYHSELNMSSLELGDSALYFCASSGTGLAEGYEQYFGPGTRLTVT.

This clone was recorded only once. The CDR3 sequence is CAISGQEAGELFF. CDR3 nucleotide sequence: TGTGCCATCAGTGGGCAGGAGGCCGGGGAGCTGTTTTTT. The chain links TRBV10-3 to TRBJ2-2; D possibly corresponds to TRBD2 (5 bases). CDR1 and CDR2 from the germline V gene are ENHRY and SYGVKD. With 4 bases removed from V and 6 bases from J, the gap between germline ends came to 9 bases. This CDR3 spans 13 amino acids.

The table lists this clone with a few counts. This chain links TRBV30 with TRBJ2-7; 7 nucleotides line up with TRBD1. The CDR3 has 13 residues. V dropped 8 bases and J dropped 0; count of bases not matched to a gene: 7. The germline V gene encodes CDR1 GTSNPN and CDR2 SVGIG (reference sequence). The CDR3 here is CAGDSVNSYEQYF. The DNA for the CDR3 is TGTGCCGGGGACAGTGTAAACTCCTACGAGCAGTACTTC.

The chain recombines TRBV29-1 with TRBJ2-4; D not certain. V was shortened by 4 bases and J by 3 bases, with 7 bases between the two germline ends. The germline V gene encodes CDR1 SQVTM and CDR2 ANQGSEA. This CDR3 has 12 amino acids. CDR3 nucleotides: TGCAGCGTTGCGACTGGCAAAAACATTCAGTACTTC. This gives the protein CSVATGKNIQYF.

The chain uses TRBV4-1 and TRBJ1-2, with TRBD1 matching 8 bases. V lost 3 bases and J lost 2; bases outside the gene matches: 8. The V gene's germline CDR1 is MGHRA and CDR2 YSYEKL. The CDR3 loop spans 16 amino acids. The CDR3 DNA follows: TGCGCCAGCAGCCACCAGAGGACAGGGATAAACTATGGCTACACCTTC. This gives the protein CASSHQRTGINYGYTF.